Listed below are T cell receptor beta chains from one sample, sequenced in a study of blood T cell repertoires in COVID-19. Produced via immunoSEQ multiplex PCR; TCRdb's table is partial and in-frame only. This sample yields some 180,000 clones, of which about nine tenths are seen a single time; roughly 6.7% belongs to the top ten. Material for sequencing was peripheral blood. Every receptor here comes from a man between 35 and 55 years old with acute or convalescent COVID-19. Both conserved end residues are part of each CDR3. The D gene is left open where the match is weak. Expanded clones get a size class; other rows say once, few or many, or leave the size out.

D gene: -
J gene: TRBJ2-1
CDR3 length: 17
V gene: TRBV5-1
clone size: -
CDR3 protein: CASRLSAPPLGNNEQFF
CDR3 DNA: TGCGCCAGCAGGCTCTCCGCGCCCCCCCTCGGGAACAATGAGCAGTTCTTC

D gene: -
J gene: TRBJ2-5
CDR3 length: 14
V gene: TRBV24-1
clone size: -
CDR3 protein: CATSGRGAQETQYF
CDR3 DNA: TGTGCCACCAGCGGACGGGGGGCCCAAGAGACCCAGTACTTC

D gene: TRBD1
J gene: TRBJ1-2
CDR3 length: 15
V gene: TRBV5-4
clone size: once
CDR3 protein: CASSAAGTGAYGYTF
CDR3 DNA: TGTGCCAGCAGCGCAGCCGGGACAGGGGCCTATGGCTACACCTTC

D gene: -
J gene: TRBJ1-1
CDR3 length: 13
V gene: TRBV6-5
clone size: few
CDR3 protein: CASSYQVYTEAFF
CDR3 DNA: TGTGCCAGCAGTTACCAGGTTTACACTGAAGCTTTCTTT

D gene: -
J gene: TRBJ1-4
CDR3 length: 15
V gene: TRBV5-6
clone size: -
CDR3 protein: CASSFAQRTNEKLFF
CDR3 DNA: TGTGCCAGCAGCTTTGCACAGCGGACTAATGAAAAACTGTTTTTT

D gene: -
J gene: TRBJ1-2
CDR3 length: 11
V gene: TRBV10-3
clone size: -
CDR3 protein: CAIMAGDGYTF
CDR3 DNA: TGTGCCATCATGGCAGGGGATGGCTACACCTTC

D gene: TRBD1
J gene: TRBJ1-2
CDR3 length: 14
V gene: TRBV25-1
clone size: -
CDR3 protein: CATGDRGTFYGYTF
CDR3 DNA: TGTGCCACCGGGGACAGGGGGACTTTTTATGGCTACACCTTC

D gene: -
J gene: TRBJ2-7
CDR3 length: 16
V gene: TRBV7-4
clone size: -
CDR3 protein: CASSPLREGFSYEQYF
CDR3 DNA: TGTGCCAGCAGCCCTTTAAGAGAGGGTTTTTCCTACGAGCAGTACTTC

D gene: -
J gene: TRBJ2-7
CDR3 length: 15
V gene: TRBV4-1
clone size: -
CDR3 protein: CASSQVGQTPYEQYF
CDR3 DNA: TGCGCCAGCAGCCAAGTAGGACAGACACCCTACGAGCAGTACTTC

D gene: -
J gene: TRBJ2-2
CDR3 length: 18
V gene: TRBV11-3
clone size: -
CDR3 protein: CASSTKSFGGANTGELFF
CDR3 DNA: TGTGCCAGCAGCACGAAGTCCTTTGGGGGGGCAAACACCGGGGAGCTGTTTTTT